A single sample gave rise to the 30 T cell receptor beta chains below, sequenced in a study of CD8+CD57+ T cells in acquired aplastic anemia. Patients picked for sequencing had shown CD8+CD57+ cell expansion detected by flow cytometry. Profiling of TCR beta VDJ combinations and CDR3 sequences used genomic DNA as template. TCRdb independently ran MiXCR on the reads; one entry per CDR3 protein. The repertoire holds under 200,000 distinct CDR3 sequences, with less than 60% as singletons. Sequenced sample: sorted CD4+, CD8+, or CD8+CD57+ T cells (not recorded which) from PBMCs. Every receptor here comes from a human donor with aplastic anemia.

At least ten counts were recorded for this clonotype. This sequence joins TRBV7-2 and TRBJ2-2; 8 nucleotides match TRBD1. Trimming cost V 5 bases and J 4 bases; bases outside gene matches: 9. The CDR3 is made up of 16 amino acids. Germline V gives CDR1 SGHTA, CDR2 FQGNSA. The CDR3 sequence is CASSRRQGPITGELFF. CDR3 nucleotide sequence: TGTGCCAGCAGCCGCCGACAGGGGCCGATCACCGGGGAGCTGTTTTTT.

This clonotype was observed a few times. This CDR3 is CASTWSGRAPGELFF. Here the CDR3 DNA reads TGTGCCAGCACTTGGAGCGGGAGGGCCCCCGGGGAGCTGTTTTTT. The chain joins TRBV6-5 to TRBJ2-2, with 10 nucleotides matching TRBD2. This CDR3 spans 15 amino acids. With V trimmed by 7 bases and J by 6 bases, 8 bases remained unmatched. Germline lookup yields CDR1 MNHEY and CDR2 SVGAGI.

Turning to this clonotype: A much more abundant neighbour one base away suggests this may be a read error. The chain carries TRBV7-3 and TRBJ1-2; D is ambiguous. The V gene lost 5 bases and the J gene lost 8 bases, with 12 bases spanning the gap. The CDR3 extends over 12 amino acids. The V gene's germline CDR1 is SGHTA and CDR2 FQGTGA. CDR3 sequence reads: CASSLVGRGYTF. The CDR3 DNA sequence: TGTGCCAGCAGCCTGGTCGGTCGCGGCTACACCTTC.

On this clonotype itself: An end of the junction does not agree with germline; a read error may underlie this. Written as DNA, the CDR3 is TGTGCCAGCAGCTCGTATACAGGGATTGTGACCCTGTACTTC. As protein: CASSSYTGIVTLYF. V usage is TRBV7-9 and J usage is TRBJ2-5, with D possibly TRBD1 on 6 matching bases. Germline assignment: CDR1 SEHNR and CDR2 FQNEAQ (reference sequence). This CDR3 is built from 14 residues.

The chain has TRBV6-1 and TRBJ1-4; 7 bases fit TRBD1. Germline V gene lookup returns CDR1 MNHNS and CDR2 SASEGT. Trimming took 7 bases from V and 7 from J; bases not matched to a gene: 6. The CDR3 covers 13 residues. The CDR3 DNA sequence: TGTGCCAGCACCGGACAGGCGGGTGAAAAACTGTTTTTT. Its translation: CASTGQAGEKLFF.

CDR3 coding DNA: TGCAGCGTTGAAGATCAGGAGCGGGGAATCGTTGGGGAGCAGTACTTC. Translating gives CSVEDQERGIVGEQYF. The rearrangement joins TRBV29-1 to TRBJ2-7, with 7 bases identical to TRBD2. Unmatched junction bases numbered 15, after V lost 0 bases and J lost 7 bases. The CDR3 sequence is 16 residues long. CDR1 and CDR2 from the germline V gene are SQVTM and ANQGSEA.

Many counts were recorded for this clonotype. The CDR3 DNA reads TGTGCCAGCAGTGAAGTCCCCATATACAATGAGCAGTTCTTC. This sequence encodes CASSEVPIYNEQFF. The V gene is TRBV6-1, the J gene TRBJ2-1; D unresolved. V lost 1 base to trimming and J lost 4 bases, with 8 bases between them. The CDR3 totals 14 residues. Germline V gives CDR1 MNHNS, CDR2 SASEGT.

J is TRBJ2-7 and V is TRBV2; 12 bases fit TRBD2. Trimming took 10 bases from V and 7 from J; bases not matched to a gene: 8. CDR1 and CDR2 from the germline V gene are SNHLY and FYNNEI. The CDR3 is 13 residues long. The CDR3 here is CATQTSGRGEQYF. CDR3 coding DNA: TGTGCCACCCAGACTAGCGGGAGAGGTGAGCAGTACTTC. Together with reference TRBV2 and TRBJ2-7, the CDR3 gives the full variable domain: EPEVTQTPSHQVTQMGQEVILRCVPISNHLYFYWYRQILGQKVEFLVSFYNNEISEKSEIFDDQFSVERPDGSNFTLKIRSTKLEDSAMYFCATQTSGRGEQYFGPGTRLTVT.

As for this clonotype: One end of the junction fails to match germline, which may point to a read error. This chain uses TRBV4-2 with TRBJ2-3, with TRBD2 matching 11 bases. This CDR3 spans 19 amino acids. Germline V lookup: CDR1 LGHNA, CDR2 YNFKEQ. DNA of the CDR3: TGTGCCAGCACCCCTAGGGTTCTAGCGGGAGGAAGCGGAGCAGATACGCTGTATTTT. As protein: CASTPRVLAGGSGADTLYF.

The table lists this clonotype with many counts. The J gene is TRBJ1-6, the V gene TRBV7-9; no definite D call. Germline loops: CDR1 SEHNR, CDR2 FQNEAQ (reference sequence). Trimming pared 1 base from V and 10 bases from J, leaving 5 bases between. CDR3 length equals 12 residues. The CDR3 DNA reads TGTGCCAGCAGCTTAGAGGAATCACCCCTCCACTTT. Translated, it gives CASSLEESPLHF. The entire variable domain, with the rest obtained from reference TRBV7-9 and TRBJ1-6, is as follows: DTGVSQNPRHKITKRGQNVTFRCDPISEHNRLYWYRQTLGQGPEFLTYFQNEAQLEKSRLLSDRFSAERPKGSFSTLEIQRTEQGDSAMYLCASSLEESPLHFGNGTRLTVT.

V gene TRBV20-1 combines with J gene TRBJ2-5; D may be TRBD1 (5 bases). Trimming cost V 3 bases and J 1 base, with 9 bases left between them. Germline lookup yields CDR1 DFQATT and CDR2 SNEGSKA (reference sequence). This CDR3 is built from 13 residues. The CDR3: CSARRTTQETQYF. CDR3 bases: TGCAGTGCTAGGAGGACAACCCAAGAGACCCAGTACTTC.

V is TRBV15 and J is TRBJ2-7; D may match TRBD1 or TRBD2 (5 bases each). Germline lookup yields CDR1 LNHNV and CDR2 YYDKDF (reference sequence). Trimming removed 5 bases at V and 2 bases at J, with 13 bases between. CDR3 length: 14 amino acids. The CDR3 protein is CATSPGRGTYEQYF. CDR3 coding DNA: TGTGCCACCAGCCCGGGGCGAGGGACCTACGAGCAGTACTTC.

The gene calls are TRBV7-9 and TRBJ2-7; D may correspond to TRBD1 or TRBD2 (5 bases each). Germline V lookup: CDR1 SEHNR, CDR2 FQNEAQ (reference sequence). The length of the CDR3 is 13 residues. V was pared by 6 bases and J by 2 bases, with 11 bases between. CDR3 sequence: CASSGGIPYEQYF. The DNA for the CDR3 is TGTGCCAGCAGTGGGGGTATTCCCTACGAGCAGTACTTC.

V gene TRBV11-2 combines with J gene TRBJ2-7; 9 bases align to TRBD1. CDR1 SGHAT and CDR2 FQNNGV come from the germline V gene. This CDR3 has 16 amino acids. V was clipped by 5 bases and J by 5 bases; unmatched bases: 13. CDR3 loop: CASSRGAGTGRNEQYF. The CDR3 region has the DNA TGTGCCAGCAGCCGGGGGGCCGGGACAGGGCGGAACGAGCAGTACTTC.

This clonotype has at least ten counts. The rearrangement joins TRBV4-2 to TRBJ2-7; D is tentatively TRBD1 or TRBD2 (5 bases each). Deletions cut 3 bases from V and 5 bases from J, with 14 bases between. Germline values: CDR1 LGHNA, CDR2 YNFKEQ. The CDR3 runs to 14 residues. The CDR3 nucleotides are TGTGCCAGCAGCCAGCCCGCCGGGGCTAACGAGCAGTACTTC. It yields the protein CASSQPAGANEQYF.

This clonotype has ten or more counts. This chain joins TRBV5-8 and TRBJ2-7, with 10 nucleotides matching TRBD1. Germline V gives CDR1 SGHTS, CDR2 YDEGEE. The V gene end was trimmed by 0 bases and the J gene end by 2 bases; junction bases not matched to a gene: 2. This CDR3 contains 15 residues. CDR3 sequence: CASSLEGQGAYEQYF. Written as DNA, the CDR3 is TGTGCCAGCAGCTTGGAAGGACAGGGGGCCTACGAGCAGTACTTC.

On this clonotype: A read error may explain this, as a much larger clone is one base away. The chain uses TRBV28 and TRBJ1-2; possible D gene TRBD1, 6 bases. The V gene lost 8 bases and the J gene lost 4 bases, with 11 bases spanning the gap. Germline V gene data show CDR1 as MDHEN and CDR2 as SYDVKM. The CDR3 spans 12 residues. The CDR3 reads CASGGSFYGYTF. For the CDR3, the DNA is TGTGCCAGCGGGGGCAGTTTCTATGGCTACACCTTC.

Note on this clonotype: A much larger clone differs from this one at a single base, so this may be a read error. The V call is TRBV11-2, the J call TRBJ1-3; D unclear. Per germline, CDR1 SGHAT and CDR2 FQNNGV. This CDR3 region has 14 residues. CDR3 nucleotides: TGTGCCAGCAGCTCGATGGAGCCTGGAAGCACCATATATTTT. As protein: CASSSMEPGSTIYF.

V and J are TRBV3-1 and TRBJ2-2, with 7 bases lining up with TRBD2. The V segment lost 6 bases and the J segment 1 base; nucleotides outside the gene matches: 5. Germline CDR1 reads LGHDT; CDR2 reads YNNKEL (reference sequence). The CDR3 has 15 residues. The CDR3 coding sequence is TGTGCCAGCAGTCTAGCGGAGAGGAACACCGGGGAGCTGTTTTTT. This sequence encodes CASSLAERNTGELFF.

This clonotype was counted at least ten times. The genes are TRBV6-8 and TRBJ2-7; 7 positions agree with TRBD1. Germline V lookup: CDR1 MNHGY, CDR2 SAAAGT. This CDR3 spans 13 amino acids. The J segment lost 4 bases and the V segment lost 5 bases, leaving 5 bases of the junction unmatched. DNA of the CDR3: TGTGCCAGCAGTCGACAGGGAGAGTACGAGCAGTACTTC. It is translated as CASSRQGEYEQYF.

The chain employs TRBV10-3 and TRBJ2-7, with TRBD2 identical over 10 bases. The CDR3 contains 14 residues. J lost 5 bases, V lost 4 bases, and 5 bases had no gene match. Germline V gene data show CDR1 as ENHRY and CDR2 as SYGVKD. CDR3 protein: CAISADLAGDEQYF. As DNA, the CDR3 is TGTGCCATCAGTGCGGATCTAGCGGGAGACGAGCAGTACTTC.

The genes are TRBV12-3 or TRBV12-4 and TRBJ2-2, with TRBD2 matching 9 bases. V was clipped by 3 bases and J by 6 bases; unmatched bases: 8. The CDR3 contains 16 residues. For the CDR3, the DNA is TGTGCCAGCAGTTTCCGACTAGCGGAAAGACCCGGGGAGCTGTTTTTT. Translation: CASSFRLAERPGELFF.

This clonotype was recorded at least ten times. The chain has TRBV10-3 and TRBJ2-7; 8 nucleotides line up with TRBD2. J gave up 6 bases and V 7 bases, and 20 bases lay outside the gene matches. Germline assignment: CDR1 ENHRY and CDR2 SYGVKD. The CDR3 has 17 amino acids. Here the CDR3 reads CAITSGATSGARGEQYF. As DNA, the CDR3 is TGTGCCATCACTTCTGGGGCCACTAGCGGAGCCCGAGGCGAGCAGTACTTC.

The chain links TRBV9 to TRBJ1-2, with D tentatively TRBD1 (5 bases). V was cut by 3 bases and J by 7 bases, with 7 bases left in between. Germline V gene data show CDR1 as SGDLS and CDR2 as YYNGEE. The CDR3 extends over 11 amino acids. As DNA, the CDR3 is TGTGCCAGCAGCGAGGGGAGTGGCTACACCTTC. It yields the protein CASSEGSGYTF.

The gene calls are TRBV7-9 and TRBJ2-7, with a weak D call TRBD2 (5 bases). CDR3 length: 13 amino acids. The germline CDR1 and CDR2 sequences are SEHNR and FQNEAQ (reference sequence). V was pared by 5 bases and J by 5 bases, with 13 bases between. The CDR3 region is CASSGSPGDEQYF. For the CDR3, the DNA is TGTGCCAGCAGCGGGTCTCCCGGGGACGAGCAGTACTTC. The full variable domain, completed using reference TRBV7-9 and TRBJ2-7, is DTGVSQNPRHKITKRGQNVTFRCDPISEHNRLYWYRQTLGQGPEFLTYFQNEAQLEKSRLLSDRFSAERPKGSFSTLEIQRTEQGDSAMYLCASSGSPGDEQYFGPGTRLTVT.

V and J are TRBV12-3 or TRBV12-4 and TRBJ2-7; D ambiguous. The end of the DNA is better explained by TRBJ2-5, so the J call may be wrong. CDR3 size: 12 residues. CDR3 DNA: TGTGCCAGCGGTCCCCTCACTGAGACCCAGTACTTC. It translates to CASGPLTETQYF.

Of note for this clonotype: An end of the junction does not agree with germline; a read error may underlie this. This sequence joins TRBV19 and TRBJ1-1; no firm D call. The CDR3 runs to 14 residues. The germline V gene encodes CDR1 LNHDA and CDR2 SQIVND (reference sequence). The CDR3 loop is CASGIIVSNTEAFF. The CDR3 nucleotides read TGTGCCAGTGGTATAATCGTCAGTAACACTGAAGCTTTCTTT.

The chain links TRBV9 to TRBJ2-7, with D perhaps TRBD1 or TRBD2 (5 bases each). Trimming stripped 3 bases from V and 5 bases from J, with 21 bases between. CDR3 size: 16 residues. Germline CDR1 and CDR2: SGDLS and YYNGEE. The CDR3, as DNA: TGTGCCAGCAGCGCCGATAGCCGGGGCGGGTTGAACGAGCAGTACTTC. Protein product: CASSADSRGGLNEQYF.

For this clonotype: A read error may explain this, as a much larger clone is one base away. The V call is TRBV7-8, the J call TRBJ2-1; D is uncertain. Germline V gives CDR1 SGHVS, CDR2 FQNEAQ. Trimming pared 6 bases from V and 0 bases from J, leaving 12 bases between. CDR3 length: 15 residues. Here the CDR3 DNA reads TGTGCCAGCAGTTATAGCTCTAGCTCCTACAATGAGCAGTTCTTC. The encoded protein is CASSYSSSSYNEQFF.

The chain couples TRBV10-2 to TRBJ1-2; possible D gene TRBD1, 6 bases. The germline CDR1 and CDR2 sequences are WSHSY and SAAADI. The CDR3 spans 17 residues. Trimming pared 6 bases from V and 2 bases from J, leaving 22 bases between. DNA for the CDR3: TGCGCCAGCAGCGAGGGGGGATTCAACCGGGCCAACTATGGCTACACCTTC. Encoded protein: CASSEGGFNRANYGYTF.